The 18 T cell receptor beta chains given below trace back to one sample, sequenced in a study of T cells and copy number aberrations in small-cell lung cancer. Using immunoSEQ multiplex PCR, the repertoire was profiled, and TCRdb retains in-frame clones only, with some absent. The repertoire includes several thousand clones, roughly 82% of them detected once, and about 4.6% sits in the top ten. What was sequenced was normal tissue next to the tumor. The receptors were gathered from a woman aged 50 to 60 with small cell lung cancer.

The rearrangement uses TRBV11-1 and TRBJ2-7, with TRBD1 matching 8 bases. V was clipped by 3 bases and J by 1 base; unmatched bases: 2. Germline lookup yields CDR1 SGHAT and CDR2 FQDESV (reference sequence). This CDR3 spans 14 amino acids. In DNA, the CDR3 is TGTGCCAGCAGCTTCGGGGACAGGTCCTACGAGCAGTACTTC. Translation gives CASSFGDRSYEQYF.

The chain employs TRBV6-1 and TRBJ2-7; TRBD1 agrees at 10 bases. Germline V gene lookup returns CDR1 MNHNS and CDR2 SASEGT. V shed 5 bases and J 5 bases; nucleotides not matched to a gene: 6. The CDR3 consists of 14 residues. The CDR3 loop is CASSSGTGADEQYF. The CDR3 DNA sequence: TGTGCCAGCAGTTCCGGGACAGGGGCCGACGAGCAGTACTTC.

CDR3 residues: CASSEQGRSGKGTEAFF. CDR3 coding DNA: TGTGCCAGCAGTGAACAGGGCCGTTCGGGAAAAGGCACTGAAGCTTTCTTT. The chain joins TRBV25-1 to TRBJ1-1; D possibly corresponds to TRBD1 (5 bases). This CDR3 has 17 residues. The germline gives CDR1 MGHDK, CDR2 SYGVNS. Trimming took 2 bases from V and 4 from J, leaving 20 bases between them.

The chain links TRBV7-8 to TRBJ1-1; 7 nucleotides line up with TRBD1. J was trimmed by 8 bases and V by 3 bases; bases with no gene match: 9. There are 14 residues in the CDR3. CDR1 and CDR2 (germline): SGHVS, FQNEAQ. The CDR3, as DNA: TGTGCCAGCAGCTTCTTCGGCGGGGACAGAGAAGCTTTCTTT. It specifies CASSFFGGDREAFF.

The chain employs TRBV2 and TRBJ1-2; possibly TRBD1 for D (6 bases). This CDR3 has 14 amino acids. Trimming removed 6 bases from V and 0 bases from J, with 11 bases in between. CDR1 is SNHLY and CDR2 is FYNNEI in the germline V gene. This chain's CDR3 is CASSWDTANYGYTF. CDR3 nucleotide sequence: TGTGCCAGCAGCTGGGACACTGCTAACTATGGCTACACCTTC.

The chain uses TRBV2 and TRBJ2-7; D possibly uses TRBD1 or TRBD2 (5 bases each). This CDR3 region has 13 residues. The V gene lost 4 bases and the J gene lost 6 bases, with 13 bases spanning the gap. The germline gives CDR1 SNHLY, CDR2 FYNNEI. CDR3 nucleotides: TGTGCCAGCAGTGGGGGGAAATCGCGCGAGCAGTACTTC. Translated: CASSGGKSREQYF. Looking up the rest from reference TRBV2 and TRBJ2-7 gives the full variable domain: EPEVTQTPSHQVTQMGQEVILRCVPISNHLYFYWYRQILGQKVEFLVSFYNNEISEKSEIFDDQFSVERPDGSNFTLKIRSTKLEDSAMYFCASSGGKSREQYFGPGTRLTVT.

CDR3 nucleotides: TGTGCCAGCAGCCAAGGCCCGGGACTAGCGGGACCCCGGAGTGGCGAGCAGTACTTC. This gives the protein CASSQGPGLAGPRSGEQYF. The rearrangement uses TRBV14 and TRBJ2-7; TRBD2 aligns across 13 bases. CDR1 and CDR2 (germline): SGHDN, FVKESK. This CDR3 comprises 19 residues. Losses at the gene ends were 1 base for V and 6 bases for J; bases not matched to a gene: 15.

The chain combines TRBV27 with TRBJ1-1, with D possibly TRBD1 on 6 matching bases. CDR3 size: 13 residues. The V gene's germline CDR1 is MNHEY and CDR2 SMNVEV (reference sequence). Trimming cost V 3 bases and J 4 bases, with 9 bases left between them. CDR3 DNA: TGTGCCAGCAGTTTCGGCAGGGGCACTGAAGCTTTCTTT. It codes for CASSFGRGTEAFF.

The DNA for the CDR3 is TGTGCCAGCAGGCGTAGCGGGGGCTCCTACAATGAGCAGTTCTTC. Protein product: CASRRSGGSYNEQFF. V and J are TRBV2 and TRBJ2-1; 9 positions agree with TRBD2. Looked up from germline, CDR1 is SNHLY and CDR2 is FYNNEI. The CDR3 is made up of 15 amino acids. V was clipped by 6 bases and J by 0 bases; unmatched bases: 3.

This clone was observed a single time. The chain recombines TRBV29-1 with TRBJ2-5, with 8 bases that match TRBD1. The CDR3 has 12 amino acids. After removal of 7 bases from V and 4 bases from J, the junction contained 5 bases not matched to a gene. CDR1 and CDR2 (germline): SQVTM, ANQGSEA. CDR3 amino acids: CSAQGVGETQYF. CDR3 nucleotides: TGCAGCGCACAGGGGGTGGGAGAGACCCAGTACTTC. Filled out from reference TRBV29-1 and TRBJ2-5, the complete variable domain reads SAVISQKPSRDICQRGTSLTIQCQVDSQVTMMFWYRQQPGQSLTLIATANQGSEATYESGFVIDKFPISRPNLTFSTLTVSNMSPEDSSIYLCSAQGVGETQYFGPGTRLLVL.

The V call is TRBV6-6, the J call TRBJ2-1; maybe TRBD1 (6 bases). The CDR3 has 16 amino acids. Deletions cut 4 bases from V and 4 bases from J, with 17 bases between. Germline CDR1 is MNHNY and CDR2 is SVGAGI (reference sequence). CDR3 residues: CASSSIVGQIYNEQFF. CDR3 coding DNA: TGTGCCAGCAGTTCCATCGTAGGACAGATTTACAATGAGCAGTTCTTC.

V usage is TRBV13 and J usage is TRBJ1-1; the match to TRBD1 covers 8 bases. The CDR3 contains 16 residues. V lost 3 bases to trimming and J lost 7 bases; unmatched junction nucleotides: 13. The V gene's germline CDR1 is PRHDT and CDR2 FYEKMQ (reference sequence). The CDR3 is CASSFSNRGFVSEAFF. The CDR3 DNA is TGTGCCAGCAGCTTTTCTAACAGGGGGTTTGTAAGTGAAGCTTTCTTT.

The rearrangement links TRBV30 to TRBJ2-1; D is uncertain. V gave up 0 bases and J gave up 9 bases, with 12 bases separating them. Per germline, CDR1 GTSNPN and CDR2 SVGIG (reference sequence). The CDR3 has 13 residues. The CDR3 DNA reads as TGTGCCTGGAGTGTTTCCCATAGCACTGAGCAGTTCTTC. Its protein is CAWSVSHSTEQFF.

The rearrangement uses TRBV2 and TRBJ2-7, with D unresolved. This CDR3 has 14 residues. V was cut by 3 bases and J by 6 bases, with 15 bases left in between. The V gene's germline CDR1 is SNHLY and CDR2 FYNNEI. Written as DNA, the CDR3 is TGTGCCAGCAGTGAGTTGGTCAGCTTCGTCGAGCAGTACTTC. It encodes CASSELVSFVEQYF.

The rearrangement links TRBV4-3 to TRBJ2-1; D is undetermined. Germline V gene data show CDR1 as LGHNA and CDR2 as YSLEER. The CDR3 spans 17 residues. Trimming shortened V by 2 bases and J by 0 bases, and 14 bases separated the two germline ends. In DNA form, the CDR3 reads TGCGCCAGCAGCCAAACAGACATATCGAGCTCCTACAATGAGCAGTTCTTC. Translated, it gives CASSQTDISSSYNEQFF.

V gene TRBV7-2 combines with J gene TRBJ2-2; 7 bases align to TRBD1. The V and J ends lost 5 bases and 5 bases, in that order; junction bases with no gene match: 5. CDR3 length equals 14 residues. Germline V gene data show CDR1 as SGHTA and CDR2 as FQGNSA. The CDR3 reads CASSADRATGELFF. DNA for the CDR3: TGTGCCAGCAGCGCCGACAGGGCGACCGGGGAGCTGTTTTTT.

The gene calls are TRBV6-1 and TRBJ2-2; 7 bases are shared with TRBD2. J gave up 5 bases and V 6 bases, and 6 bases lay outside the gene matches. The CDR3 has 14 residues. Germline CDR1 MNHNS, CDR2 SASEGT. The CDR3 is CASSGLVGTGELFF. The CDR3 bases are TGTGCCAGCAGCGGACTAGTCGGTACCGGGGAGCTGTTTTTT.

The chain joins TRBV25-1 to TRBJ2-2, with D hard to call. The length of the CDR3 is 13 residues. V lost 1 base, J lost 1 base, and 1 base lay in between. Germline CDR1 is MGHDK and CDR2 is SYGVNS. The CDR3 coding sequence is TGTGCCAGCAGTGAATGGAACACCGGGGAGCTGTTTTTT. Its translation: CASSEWNTGELFF.